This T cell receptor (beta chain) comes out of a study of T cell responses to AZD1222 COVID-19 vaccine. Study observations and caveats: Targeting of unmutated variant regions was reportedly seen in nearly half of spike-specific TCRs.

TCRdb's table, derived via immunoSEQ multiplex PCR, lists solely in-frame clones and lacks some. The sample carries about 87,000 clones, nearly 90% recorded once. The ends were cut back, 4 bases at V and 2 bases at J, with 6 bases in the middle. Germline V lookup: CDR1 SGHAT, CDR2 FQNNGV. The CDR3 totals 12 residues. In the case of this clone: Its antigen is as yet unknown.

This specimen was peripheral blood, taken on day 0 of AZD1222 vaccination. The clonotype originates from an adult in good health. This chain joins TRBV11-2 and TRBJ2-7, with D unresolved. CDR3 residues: CASSSITYEQYF. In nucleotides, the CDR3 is TGTGCCAGCAGCTCGATTACCTACGAGCAGTACTTC.